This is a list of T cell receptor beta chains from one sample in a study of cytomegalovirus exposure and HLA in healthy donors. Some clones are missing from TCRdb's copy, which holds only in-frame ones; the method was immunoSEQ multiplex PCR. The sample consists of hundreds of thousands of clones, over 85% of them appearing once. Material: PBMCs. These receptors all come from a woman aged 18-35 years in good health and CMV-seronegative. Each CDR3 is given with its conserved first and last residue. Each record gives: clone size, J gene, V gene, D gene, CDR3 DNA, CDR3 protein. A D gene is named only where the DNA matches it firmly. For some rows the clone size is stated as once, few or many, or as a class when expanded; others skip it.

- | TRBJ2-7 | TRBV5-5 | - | TGTGCCAGCAGAGGGGACTTAAGCTCCTACGAGCAGTACTTC | CASRGDLSSYEQYF
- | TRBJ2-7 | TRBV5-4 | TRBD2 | TGTGCCAGCAGCTGGGCGGGGGTATACGAGCAGTACTTC | CASSWAGVYEQYF
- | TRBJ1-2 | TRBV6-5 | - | TGTGCCAGCAGTTCGTCTCTGGGGGCAACTAGGAGCTACACCTTC | CASSSSLGATRSYTF
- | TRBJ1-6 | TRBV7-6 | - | TGTGCCAGCAGCTTAGAGGGAGCAACTTATAATTCACCCCTCCACTTT | CASSLEGATYNSPLHF
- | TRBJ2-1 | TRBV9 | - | TGTGCCAGCAGCCTCCGACTAGAAATGAATGAGCAGTTCTTC | CASSLRLEMNEQFF
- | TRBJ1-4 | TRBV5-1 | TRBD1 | TGCGCCAGCAGCTTGGTGCAGGGGGCGGGGGAAAAACTGTTTTTT | CASSLVQGAGEKLFF
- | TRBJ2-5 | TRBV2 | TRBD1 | TGTGCCAGCAGTGACCGGACAGGGACCGAGACCCAGTACTTC | CASSDRTGTETQYF
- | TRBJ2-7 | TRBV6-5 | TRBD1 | TGTGCCAGCAGCTGGCTCGGGACAGGGTCCTACGAGCAGTACTTC | CASSWLGTGSYEQYF
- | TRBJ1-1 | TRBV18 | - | TGTGCCAGCTCATCGTGGGGAGAGGACACTGAAGCTTTCTTT | CASSSWGEDTEAFF
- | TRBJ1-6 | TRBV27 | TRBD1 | TGTGCCAGCAGTTATCAGGGGGTGAATTCACCCCTCCACTTT | CASSYQGVNSPLHF
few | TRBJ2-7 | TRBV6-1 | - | TGTGCCAGCAGTGAAAGGGGCCCCTACGAGCAGTACTTC | CASSERGPYEQYF
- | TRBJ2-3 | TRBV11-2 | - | TGTGCCAGCAGCCTTAGTGTGGGGGCCGCAGATACGCAGTATTTT | CASSLSVGAADTQYF
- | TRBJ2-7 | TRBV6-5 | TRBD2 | TGTGCCAGCCGGGGACTAGCGGGGGGTAACGAGCAGTACTTC | CASRGLAGGNEQYF
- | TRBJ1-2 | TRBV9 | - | TGTGCCAGCAGCACCCCGGAAAGGGGGGGTAACTATGGCTACACCTTC | CASSTPERGGNYGYTF
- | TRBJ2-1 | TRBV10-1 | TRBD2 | TGCGCCAGCGGGGGAGGGAAAAGCTCCTACAATGAGCAGTTCTTC | CASGGGKSSYNEQFF
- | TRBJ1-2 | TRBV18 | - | TGTGCCAGCTCACCAGAGACAGCCGAGGGCTACACCTTC | CASSPETAEGYTF
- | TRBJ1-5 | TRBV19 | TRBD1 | TGTGCCAGTAGTATAGGTGGGACAGGATATAGCAATCAGCCCCAGCATTTT | CASSIGGTGYSNQPQHF
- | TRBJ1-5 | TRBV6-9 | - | TGTGCCAGCAGTTATTGCGGGGGCAGGGGACTGAATCAGCCCCAGCATTTT | CASSYCGGRGLNQPQHF
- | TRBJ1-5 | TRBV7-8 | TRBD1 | TGTGCCAGCAGCTCCCATGCTGATACAGGGGGCAATCAGCCCCAGCATTTT | CASSSHADTGGNQPQHF
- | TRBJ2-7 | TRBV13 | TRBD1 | TGTGCCAGCAGCCGCCGGGACAGGTGGTACGAGCAGTACTTC | CASSRRDRWYEQYF
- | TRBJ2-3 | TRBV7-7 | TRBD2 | TGTGCTAGCAGCGCGGGACTAGCGGGGGGAGATACGCAGTATTTT | CASSAGLAGGDTQYF
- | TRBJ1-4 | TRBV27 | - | TGTGCCAGCAGTTTAGTAGGGGCTCCTAATGAAAAACTGTTTTTT | CASSLVGAPNEKLFF
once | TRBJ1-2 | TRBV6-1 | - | TGTGCCAGCAGTGAAGCGCTGGCTTCTCGGGGGTATGGCTACACCTTC | CASSEALASRGYGYTF
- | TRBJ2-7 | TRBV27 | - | TGTGCCAGCAGTTTCTCGGGACTTTCCAGCTCCTACGAGCAGTACTTC | CASSFSGLSSSYEQYF
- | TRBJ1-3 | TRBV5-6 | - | TGTGCCAGCAGCGCGACAGTGAGCTCTGGAAACACCATATATTTT | CASSATVSSGNTIYF
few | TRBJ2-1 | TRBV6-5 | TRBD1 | TGTGCCAGCAGGGGACAGGGGTACAATGAGCAGTTCTTC | CASRGQGYNEQFF
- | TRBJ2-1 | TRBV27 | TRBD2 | TGTGCCAGCAGGCCCCTCACTAGCGGGGGACCTTACAATGAGCAGTTCTTC | CASRPLTSGGPYNEQFF
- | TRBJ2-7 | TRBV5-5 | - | TGTGCCAGCAGCCCCAACCCAGACATTTCCTACGAGCAGTACTTC | CASSPNPDISYEQYF
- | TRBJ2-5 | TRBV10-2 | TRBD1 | TGCGCCAGCGGGACAGGGAGTTTAAGGTCAGAGACCCAGTACTTC | CASGTGSLRSETQYF
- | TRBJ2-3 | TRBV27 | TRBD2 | TGTGCCAGCAGAAAAGGGACTAGCGGGTCGCCAGATACGCAGTATTTT | CASRKGTSGSPDTQYF
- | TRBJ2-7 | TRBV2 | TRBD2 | TGTGCCAGCAGTGTAGCGGGGGGATGGTACGAGCAGTACTTC | CASSVAGGWYEQYF
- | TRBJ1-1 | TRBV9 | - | TGTGCCAGCAGCCTAGACGGGTCCGGCACTGAAGCTTTCTTT | CASSLDGSGTEAFF